This T cell receptor beta chain is from a study of identical twins. There are 12 residues in the CDR3. CDR1 is SGHRS, CDR2 YFSETQ, per germline. The V and J ends lost 0 bases and 8 bases respectively, with 8 bases between them. MiXCR was run by TCRdb on the 5' RACE reads, yielding one entry per CDR3 protein. This sample has about 470,000 distinct CDR3 sequences, with 20% to 25% found just once. These data are also associated with another study on T cells expressing NK-cell markers.

The sample consisted of CD4+ T cells sorted from blood. This TCR was recovered from a woman aged 18-29 years in good health. The chain is built from TRBV5-1 and TRBJ1-2; D unclear. Written as DNA, the CDR3 is TGCGCCAGCAGCTTGGGGGCGGGCGGCTACACCTTC. Translating it yields CASSLGAGGYTF.